One T cell receptor beta chain is described in this entry. The CDR3 consists of 16 residues. With V trimmed by 5 bases and J by 11 bases, 18 bases remained unmatched. Germline CDR1 LGHNA, CDR2 YSLEER. The data belong to a study of blood T cells in healthy people across ages. With a J-beta primer mix and a sample-barcoded 5' primer, a second PCR ran about 7 to 11 cycles. TCRdb itself ran the 5' RACE reads through MiXCR, one entry per CDR3 protein. The sample lists 380,000 or so distinct CDR3 sequences; roughly half were seen once. Sequenced: blood. The TCR was taken from a man aged 55 to 69 in good health. This chain connects TRBV4-3 to TRBJ2-5, with TRBD2 matching over 9 bases. The CDR3 nucleotides read TGCGCCAGCAGCAGCGCCCATAGCGGGGGCTACAATGAGCAGTACTTC. Its protein product is CASSSAHSGGYNEQYF.